This T cell receptor beta chain is from a study of shared clonotypes between healthy human individuals (dated by TCRdb to the early 2020s). General notes on the study: A couple of women and three men aged 18 to 49 years were included in the cohort. Per donor, three plates each were used for CD4 naive and CD4 memory, two for CD8 naive, and one for CD8 memory. The study deeply sequenced blood TCR repertoires of 5 or 6 healthy adults to estimate repertoire size and the extent of clonotype sharing between individuals. To increase sequencing depth and limit assay-specific biases, TCR repertoire library preparation and sequencing were carried out by different laboratories using diverse techniques. Between about 0.85 and 10 billion PBMCs per donor were obtained by leukapheresis. On the study overall, not on this receptor specifically: Based on pairwise subsampling, the degree of clonotype sharing among donors was expected to be affected by sequencing depth. Rarefaction of sorted-subset datasets indicated incomplete sequencing despite the large sequencing depth. Sampling was restricted to blood, and TCR repertoires in tissue are likely to differ from TCR repertoires in blood. Sharing across several donors was observed for roughly 5.4% of naive CD4, over 3% of naive CD8, over 2% of memory CD4, and about 0.39% of memory CD8 clonotypes. Compared with non-shared clonotypes, clonotypes shared by all four sorted-subset donors had higher generation probabilities. Naive subsets generally had larger estimated clonotype richness than memory subsets. The genetic and exposure-history diversity represented was limited by the small number of donors.

Including cysteine and phenylalanine, the CDR3 has 14 amino acids. The DNA shown is the 42-base CDR3, in frame from base 1. Based on the germline V gene, the CDR1 and CDR2 sequences are SNHLY and FYNNEI. V is pared back by 6 bases and J by 7 bases, with 18 bases lying between the germline termini. Worth noting for this clone: The specificity of this receptor is unknown. No much larger clone exists at a distance of one base, and base qualities are not known.

Donors were healthy HIV-negative adults with no recently reported acute infections or vaccinations. Only Caucasian adults living in Nashville, Tennessee, USA were represented among the donors. Magnetic negative selection was used to enrich CD4+ T cells, after which naive cells were positively selected on CD45RA and the negative fraction became the memory subset. After blood collection by leukapheresis, PBMCs were isolated using Ficoll-Histopaque density gradient centrifugation and then cryopreserved in the vapor phase of liquid nitrogen. Analytical flow cytometry was used to check the purity and quantity of every magnetically sorted T cell population. From each sorted fraction, genomic DNA was isolated and quantified by UV absorbance on a Nanodrop 2000c. Using the deep immunoSEQ assay, multiplex PCR amplified TCR CDR3 regions from genomic DNA. Genomic DNA extracted from each cell subset was distributed evenly over all wells of several immunoSEQ 96-well plates, and each plate served as one replicate. For sorted subsets, each replicate PCR was loaded with approximately 0.2 ug genomic DNA, equivalent to approximately 33,000 T cell genomes. Purified libraries were quantified with a Qubit 3.0 fluorometer, sized on a Bioanalyzer 2100, and re-quantified with the KAPA Library Quantification kit. Every immunoSEQ 96-well plate was sequenced on a dedicated single-read 150-cycle Illumina NextSeq 550 flow cell. The paper's data handling went like this. Because only junctional sequences without quality scores were contained in the immunoSEQ output, filtering matching that applied to full-length reads could not be performed. Sequences were annotated with PyIR, a Python wrapper for IgBLAST v1.9, using IMGT germline references to assign V/J genes and CDR3. Any read was removed if the V/J assignment was weak (E-value above 1e-6), the CDR3 was missing, or the read contained stop codons, out-of-frame junctions, or ambiguous translated residues. V3J clonotypes were defined as sequences sharing an identical inferred V gene, J gene, and CDR3 amino acid sequence. Percentage overlap between repertoires was calculated by dividing the number of shared unique clonotypes by the size of the smaller repertoire. Repertoire richness was assessed with RTK rarefaction, the Chao1 estimator, and Recon v2.1 estimates of unobserved clonotypes. Generation probabilities for all TCRbeta clonotypes obtained by the gDNA method from a handful of donors were computed using OLGA. Sourced from immuneACCESS, this table was stored by TCRdb with only in-frame sequences that have V and J called. A share of the clones is absent; for the studies checked, an unresolved V gene accounts for under half, and the remainder has no known explanation. V and J calls and clone size come straight from that table; D and trimming were deduced from the DNA. The sample yields under 1,100,000 clones; 65% to 80% were counted once. Around 1.5% of the sample is held by the ten biggest clonotypes.

The chain joins TRBV2 to TRBJ1-2; the D segment could be TRBD1, given 6 matching bases. The sample consisted of memory CD4+ T cells sorted from blood. Reading the label with the study, this specimen's cell subset or site is: CD45RA-negative fraction. The receptor comes from a man aged 18 to 30 in good health. The CDR3 here reads CASRSTEQGRGYTF. The DNA reads TGTGCCAGCAGATCTACTGAACAGGGTCGTGGCTACACCTTC. The variable domain in full, with residues beyond the CDR3 obtained from the reference TRBV2 and TRBJ1-2 genes, is EPEVTQTPSHQVTQMGQEVILRCVPISNHLYFYWYRQILGQKVEFLVSFYNNEISEKSEIFDDQFSVERPDGSNFTLKIRSTKLEDSAMYFCASRSTEQGRGYTFGSGTRLTVV.